These T cell receptor beta chains were read from a single sample in a study of T cell repertoires in cytomegalovirus infection. No antigen has been assigned to these receptors. TCRdb itself ran the reads through MiXCR, one entry per CDR3 protein. The profile covers around 770,000 distinct CDR3 sequences, with 25% to 35% appearing a single time and under 15% taken by the ten largest. Sequenced here: cultured CD8+ T cells from PBMCs, sampled from culture after CMV antigen stimulation. The origin of the receptors is a human donor in good health (CMV status not recorded). Some clones in this sample may be carry-over from other donors' samples. The CDR3 runs from the conserved cysteine through the conserved F or W. D genes are given only for firm matches.

>TRBV7-8|-|TRBJ1-4
CASSPTFGSNEKLFF
>TRBV27|TRBD2|TRBJ2-7
CASSFRLAGYYEQYF
>TRBV12-3/TRBV12-4|-|TRBJ1-1
CASSAYTEAFF
>TRBV7-8|-|TRBJ1-5
CASSLNGQGLNQPQHF
>TRBV12-3/TRBV12-4|TRBD1|TRBJ2-1
CASSTTWDSRTYNEQFF
>TRBV25-1|-|TRBJ1-2
CASSESMVGYGYTF
>TRBV10-2|-|TRBJ1-1
CASSESGPMNTEAFF
>TRBV12-3/TRBV12-4|-|TRBJ2-7
CASSPGRVLEQYF
>TRBV7-2|-|TRBJ2-1
CASSEGSPAPEQFF
>TRBV27|-|TRBJ1-4
CASSLYPRPTNEKLFF
>TRBV5-1|-|TRBJ2-7
CASSSSSGHSSYEQYF